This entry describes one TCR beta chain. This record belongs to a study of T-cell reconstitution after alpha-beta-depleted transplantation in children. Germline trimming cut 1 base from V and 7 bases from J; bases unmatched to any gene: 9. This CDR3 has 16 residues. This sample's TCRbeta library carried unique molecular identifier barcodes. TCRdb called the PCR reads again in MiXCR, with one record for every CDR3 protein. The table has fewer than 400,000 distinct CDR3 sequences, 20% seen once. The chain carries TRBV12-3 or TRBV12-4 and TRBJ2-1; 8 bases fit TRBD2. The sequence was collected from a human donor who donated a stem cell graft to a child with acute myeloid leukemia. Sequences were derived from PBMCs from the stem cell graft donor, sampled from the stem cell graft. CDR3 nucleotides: TGTGCCAGCAGTTTAGGGGCCGGGACTAGTTGGAATGAGCAGTTCTTC. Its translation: CASSLGAGTSWNEQFF.